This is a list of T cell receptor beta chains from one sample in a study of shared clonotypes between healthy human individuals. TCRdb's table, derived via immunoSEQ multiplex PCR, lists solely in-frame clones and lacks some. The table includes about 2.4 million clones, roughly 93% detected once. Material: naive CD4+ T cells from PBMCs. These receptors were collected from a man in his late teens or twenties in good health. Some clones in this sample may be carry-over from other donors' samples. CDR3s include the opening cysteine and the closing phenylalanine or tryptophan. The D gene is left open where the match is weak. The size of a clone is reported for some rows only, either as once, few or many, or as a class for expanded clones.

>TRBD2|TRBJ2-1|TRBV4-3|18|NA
TGCGCCAGCAGCCAAGATTGGACTAGCGGGAGTGGGGGGAATGAGCAGTTCTTC
CASSQDWTSGSGGNEQFF
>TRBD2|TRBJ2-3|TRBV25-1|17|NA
TGTGCCAGCAGTGACAGTAGCGGGAGGGCCCTCGCAGATACGCAGTATTTT
CASSDSSGRALADTQYF
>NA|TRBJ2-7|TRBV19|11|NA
TGTGCCAGTAGGGATCGGGGCGAGCAGTACTTC
CASRDRGEQYF
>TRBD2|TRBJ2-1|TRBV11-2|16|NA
TGTGCCAGCAGCTTAGGTAGGCTAGCGGGAGTACGGGAGCAGTTCTTC
CASSLGRLAGVREQFF
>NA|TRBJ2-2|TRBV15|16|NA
TGTGCCACCAGCAGAGATCGGCAGGGGAACACCGGGGAGCTGTTTTTT
CATSRDRQGNTGELFF
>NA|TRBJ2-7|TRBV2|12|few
TGTGCCAGCAGGTGGGACATTCACGAGCAGTACTTC
CASRWDIHEQYF
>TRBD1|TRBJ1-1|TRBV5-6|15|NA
TGTGCCAGCAGCGGGATACAGGGGAGGAACACTGAAGCTTTCTTT
CASSGIQGRNTEAFF
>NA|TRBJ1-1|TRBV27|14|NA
TGTGCCAGCAGTTTGGCGCAGGGGATCGGGATGGCTTTCTTT
CASSLAQGIGMAFF
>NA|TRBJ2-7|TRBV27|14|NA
TGTGCCAGCATGGCGGCACAGGGAGACTACGAGCAGTACTTC
CASMAAQGDYEQYF
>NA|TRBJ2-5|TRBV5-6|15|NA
TGTGCCAGCAGCTTGTGGGGTCGGTCCCAAGAGACCCAGTACTTC
CASSLWGRSQETQYF